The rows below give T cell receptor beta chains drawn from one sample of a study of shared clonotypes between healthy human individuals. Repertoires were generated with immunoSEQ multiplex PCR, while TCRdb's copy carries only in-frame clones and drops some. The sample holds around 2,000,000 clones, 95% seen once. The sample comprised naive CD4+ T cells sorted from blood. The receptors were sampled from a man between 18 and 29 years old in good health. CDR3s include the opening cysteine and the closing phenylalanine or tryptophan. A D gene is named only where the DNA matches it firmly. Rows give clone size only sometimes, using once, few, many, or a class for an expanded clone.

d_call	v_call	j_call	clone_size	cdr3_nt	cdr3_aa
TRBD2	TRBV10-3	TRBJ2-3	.	TGTGCCATCAGCCCGGGACTAGCGGGAGCAGATACGCAGTATTTT	CAISPGLAGADTQYF
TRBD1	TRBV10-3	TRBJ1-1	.	TGTGCCATCAGAGAAGGGGACAGGCAAAACACTGAAGCTTTCTTT	CAIREGDRQNTEAFF
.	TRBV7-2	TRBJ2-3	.	TGTGCCAGCAGCTTAAGCGGCACAGATACGCAGTATTTT	CASSLSGTDTQYF
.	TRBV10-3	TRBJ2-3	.	TGTGCCATCCGAGAGAACACAGATACGCAGTATTTT	CAIRENTDTQYF
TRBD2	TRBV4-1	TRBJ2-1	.	TGCGCCAGCAGCCAGCGATTAGCGGGATTGTCCTACAATGAGCAGTTCTTC	CASSQRLAGLSYNEQFF
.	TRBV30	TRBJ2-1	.	TGTGCCTGGAGCGGGCCCGGGAACAATGAGCAGTTCTTC	CAWSGPGNNEQFF
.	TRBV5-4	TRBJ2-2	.	TGTGCCAGCAGCTCGGCAACGTCACCGTGGGGGCTCAACACCGGGGAGCTGTTTTTT	CASSSATSPWGLNTGELFF
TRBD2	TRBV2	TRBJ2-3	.	TGTGCCAGCAAGCGGGACCTCACAGATACGCAGTATTTT	CASKRDLTDTQYF
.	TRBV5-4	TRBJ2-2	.	TGTGCCAGCAGCTCGGGACGGGAAGGTTCAATACCCGGGGAGCTGTTTTTT	CASSSGREGSIPGELFF
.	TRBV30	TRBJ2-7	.	TGTGCCTGGAGTGTTTCTCCCTGGGTCCCGGACTCCTACGAGCAGTACTTC	CAWSVSPWVPDSYEQYF
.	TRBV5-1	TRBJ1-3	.	TGCGCCAGCAGCTTGGTACCAGGAAACGAAAACACCATATATTTT	CASSLVPGNENTIYF
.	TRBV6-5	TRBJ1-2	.	TGTGCCAGCCTGGACAGATCTAACTATGGCTACACCTTC	CASLDRSNYGYTF
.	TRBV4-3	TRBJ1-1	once	TGCGCCAGCAGCCAAGTGAGGAGTCAGAACACTGAAGCTTTCTTT	CASSQVRSQNTEAFF
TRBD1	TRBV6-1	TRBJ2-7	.	TGTGCCAGCAGTGAAGCGGGTTGGGACAGAGCCTACGAGCAGTACTTC	CASSEAGWDRAYEQYF
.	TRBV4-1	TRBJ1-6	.	TGCGCCAGCAGCCAAGTTCCCCCGACGCGGAATTCACCCCTCCACTTT	CASSQVPPTRNSPLHF
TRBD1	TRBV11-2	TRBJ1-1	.	TGTGCCAGCAGCTTTCAGGGGGAGACCACTGAAGCTTTCTTT	CASSFQGETTEAFF
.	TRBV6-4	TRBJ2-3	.	TGTGCCAGCGGGAACAGGAATGCGGATACGCAGTATTTT	CASGNRNADTQYF
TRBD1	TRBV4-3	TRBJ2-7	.	TGCGCCAGCAGCCAAGTTGGGGGACAGGGCGGGTACGAGCAGTACTTC	CASSQVGGQGGYEQYF
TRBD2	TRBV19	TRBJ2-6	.	TGTGCCAGTCTCTCAGCGGGAGCCGGGGCCAACGTCCTGACTTTC	CASLSAGAGANVLTF
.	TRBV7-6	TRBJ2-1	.	TGTGCCAGCAGCCTAGGACTGTTGGATGAGCAGTTCTTC	CASSLGLLDEQFF
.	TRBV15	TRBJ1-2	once	TGTGCCACCAGCAGAGATAGTGGGTTCAGCTATGGCTACACCTTC	CATSRDSGFSYGYTF
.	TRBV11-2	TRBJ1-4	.	TGTGCCAGCAGCTTAGCAATCCAGGGATATAATGAAAAACTGTTTTTT	CASSLAIQGYNEKLFF
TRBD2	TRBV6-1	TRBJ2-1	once	TGTGCCAGCAGTGAAGCGTCCGGGAGGGCCTACAATGAGCAGTTCTTC	CASSEASGRAYNEQFF
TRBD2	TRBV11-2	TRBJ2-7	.	TGTGCCAGCAGCTTGCAGTCGGGAGGTCGGTACGAGCAGTACTTC	CASSLQSGGRYEQYF
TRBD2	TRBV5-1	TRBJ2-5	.	TGCGCCAGCAGCCGGACTAGTATAGAGACCCAGTACTTC	CASSRTSIETQYF
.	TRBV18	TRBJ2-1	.	TGTGCCAGCTCACTACAACAAGGGGGGCAGGATGAGCAGTTCTTC	CASSLQQGGQDEQFF
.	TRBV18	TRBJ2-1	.	TGTGCCAGCTCACCAGCCAACTCCTACAATGAGCAGTTCTTC	CASSPANSYNEQFF
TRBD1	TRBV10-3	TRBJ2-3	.	TGTGCCATCAGTGAAGACAGGGTAGGAGATACGCAGTATTTT	CAISEDRVGDTQYF
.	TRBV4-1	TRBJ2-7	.	TGCGCCAGCAGCCAAGTATGGCTCCCCCGACCCGAGCAGTACTTC	CASSQVWLPRPEQYF
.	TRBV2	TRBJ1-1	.	TGTGCCAGCAGTGGGAATTTGGGGGCTAGCACTGAAGCTTTCTTT	CASSGNLGASTEAFF
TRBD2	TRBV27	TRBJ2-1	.	TGTGCCAGCAGTCCATCTAGCGGGAGCTCCTACAATGAGCAGTTCTTC	CASSPSSGSSYNEQFF
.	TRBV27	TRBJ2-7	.	TGTGCCAGCAGTGCTTTCGGGTCCGACTACGAGCAGTACTTC	CASSAFGSDYEQYF
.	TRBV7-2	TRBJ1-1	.	TGTGCCAGCAGCTTAGGGGGCGCCTCGAACACTGAAGCTTTCTTT	CASSLGGASNTEAFF
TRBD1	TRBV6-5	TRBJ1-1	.	TGTGCCAGCATGAGGGGGCGGACTGAAGCTTTCTTT	CASMRGRTEAFF
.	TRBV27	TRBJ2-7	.	TGTGCCAGCAGTCGGCGCCCTAACTACGAGCAGTACTTC	CASSRRPNYEQYF
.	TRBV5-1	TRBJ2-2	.	TGCGCCAGCAGCTTTGAGGGGACGAACACCGGGGAGCTGTTTTTT	CASSFEGTNTGELFF
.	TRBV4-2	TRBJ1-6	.	TGTGCCAGCAGCCAAGATCCGCCAGGTTCCTCCTATAATTCACCCCTCCACTTT	CASSQDPPGSSYNSPLHF
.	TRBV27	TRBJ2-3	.	TGTGCCAGCAGTTTAGGGTTTGACAGGATCACAGATACGCAGTATTTT	CASSLGFDRITDTQYF
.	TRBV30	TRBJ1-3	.	TGTGCCTGGGGTGATTCCTCTTCAGGAAACACCATATATTTT	CAWGDSSSGNTIYF
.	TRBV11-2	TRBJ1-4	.	TGTGCCAGCAGCTTAGGGGTCAGCCCAACTAATGAAAAACTGTTTTTT	CASSLGVSPTNEKLFF
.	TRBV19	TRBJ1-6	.	TGTGCCAGTAGTATCTCCAGACTTACTAATTCACCCCTCCACTTT	CASSISRLTNSPLHF
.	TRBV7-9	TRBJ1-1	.	TGTGCCAGCAGCTTGTCGCGCATGAACACTGAAGCTTTCTTT	CASSLSRMNTEAFF
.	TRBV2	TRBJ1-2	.	TGTGCCAGCAGTGGGCGGCTGAACTATGGCTACACCTTC	CASSGRLNYGYTF
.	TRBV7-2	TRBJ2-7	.	TGTGCCAGCAGCATCACAACTGCCTCCTACGAGCAGTACTTC	CASSITTASYEQYF
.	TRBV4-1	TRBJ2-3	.	TGCGCCAGCAGCCAAGATCTGAGGAGGGTTAGCACAGATACGCAGTATTTT	CASSQDLRRVSTDTQYF
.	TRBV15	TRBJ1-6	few	TGTGCCACCAGCACTGTGGGTTCACCCCTCCACTTT	CATSTVGSPLHF
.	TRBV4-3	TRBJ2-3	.	TGCGCCAGCAGCCAAGGGACTTGGGAGTCCTTGGGCGATACGCAGTATTTT	CASSQGTWESLGDTQYF
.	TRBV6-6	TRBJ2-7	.	TGTGCCAGCACCTGGGGGGCGGGGGAGCAGTACTTC	CASTWGAGEQYF
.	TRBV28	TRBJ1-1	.	TGTGCCAGCAGTCTCCGGACGGTGAACACTGAAGCTTTCTTT	CASSLRTVNTEAFF
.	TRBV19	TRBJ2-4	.	TGTGCCAGTAGTATAGAGGGTGGGCAGAGCAAGATAGCCAAAAACATTCAGTACTTC	CASSIEGGQSKIAKNIQYF
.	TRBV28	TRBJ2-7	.	TGTGCCAGCAGTTTGCCGGGACGCCTTCAATACTTC	CASSLPGRLQYF
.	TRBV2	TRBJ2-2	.	TGTGCCAGCAAGGAAGTTCCAGGGGCCGCCGGGGAGCTGTTTTTT	CASKEVPGAAGELFF
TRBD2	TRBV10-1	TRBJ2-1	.	TGCGCCAGCAGTCCCGCTTTAGAATTACTAGCGGGGGGATCCCTGATATCCTACAATGAGCAGTTCTTC	CASSPALELLAGGSLISYNEQFF
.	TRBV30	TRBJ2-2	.	TGTGCCTGGAGACAACAGGGTGTCGGGGAGCTGTTTTTT	CAWRQQGVGELFF
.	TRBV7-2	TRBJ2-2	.	TGTGCCAGCAGCACGGACGGGAACACCGGGGAGCTGTTTTTT	CASSTDGNTGELFF